The rows below give T cell receptor beta chains drawn from one sample of a study of blood T cell repertoires in COVID-19. The repertoire was sequenced with immunoSEQ multiplex PCR; TCRdb's copy has only in-frame clones and lacks some. The profile covers tens of thousands of clones, with less than 90% appearing a single time and approximately 5.1% taken by the ten largest. Sequencing was performed on peripheral blood. These receptors came from an elderly man in a cohort sampled during active COVID-19. The CDR3 runs from the conserved cysteine through the conserved F or W. For some rows the clone size is stated as once, few or many, or as a class when expanded; others skip it.

v_call	clone_size	j_call	cdr3_aa
TRBV10-2	NA	TRBJ1-1	CASSVEGAITEAFF
TRBV6-5	NA	TRBJ2-5	CASSYSTLAGGTQYF
TRBV11-2	NA	TRBJ1-1	CASSLDRQRNMNTEAFF
TRBV5-1	NA	TRBJ2-2	CASRVAGVNTGELFF
TRBV2	few	TRBJ1-2	CASSSLTGDYGYTF
TRBV10-3	once	TRBJ1-1	CAISATEYNTEAFF
TRBV5-4	NA	TRBJ2-5	CASSLEGQRQETQYF
TRBV9	NA	TRBJ2-1	CASSAMGVGYNEQFF
TRBV28	NA	TRBJ2-3	CASSAPGQGTDTQYF
TRBV19	NA	TRBJ2-5	CASSGHRGRETQYF
TRBV6-5	large	TRBJ1-2	CASSYKTGTGGGYTF
TRBV27	few	TRBJ2-3	CASSLRGLVPPDTQYF
TRBV6-1	once	TRBJ1-1	CASSERQGRTEAFF
TRBV9	NA	TRBJ2-3	CASSVSGIADTQYF
TRBV9	NA	TRBJ2-4	CASSVLRGLAKNIQYF
TRBV5-1	NA	TRBJ1-1	CASSIRQGRTEAFF
TRBV6-6	few	TRBJ2-7	CASTIGGQVTYEQYF
TRBV6-1	NA	TRBJ1-2	CASSEDSRFYGYTF
TRBV27	NA	TRBJ1-5	CASSLDRGRDQPQHF
TRBV7-6	NA	TRBJ2-5	CASSRSGGGETQYF
TRBV9	NA	TRBJ2-3	CASSLGLVVTDTQYF
TRBV5-6	NA	TRBJ1-4	CASSLDGQGNEKLFF
TRBV6-6	NA	TRBJ1-1	CASSTHQDRADEAFF
TRBV18	NA	TRBJ1-4	CASSPVFGITNEKLFF
TRBV7-2	NA	TRBJ2-7	CASSLASLSGEQYF
TRBV19	NA	TRBJ2-1	CASRNRVGEQFF
TRBV7-7	NA	TRBJ2-7	CASSPDGRGLREQYF
TRBV19	NA	TRBJ2-2	CASSSSGTGPTGELFF
TRBV4-2	NA	TRBJ2-2	CASSHPTGNTGELFF
TRBV6-1	NA	TRBJ1-2	CASSESPGQNYGYTF
TRBV10-3	NA	TRBJ2-5	CAISDIEETQYF